One and the same sample provided the 15 T cell receptor beta chains below, sequenced in a study of beta chain features in type 1 diabetes (dated by TCRdb to 2017 to 2018). General conclusions and limits of the study: A moderate but significant shortening of TCRB CDR3 length was observed in type 1 diabetes patients in all four CD4+ subsets.

Receptor amplification or capture employed the immunoSEQ multiplex PCR assay. The entire amount of isolated RNA was reverse transcribed using the High Capacity cDNA Reverse Transcription Kit, so the sequenced TCRB transcripts were expressed ones. What TCRdb holds here is the immuneACCESS table cut down to in-frame rearrangements. Part of the clones is not present; checked against another copy, under half of the missing clones reflect an unresolved V gene, and the others are unexplained. In all, the sample holds hundreds of thousands of clones, and around 15% of those were seen once. The top ten constitute 0.03% to 0.045% of the sample. Antigens for these TCRs are unknown. The sequenced sample was naive CD4+ T cells from blood. What the cell subset or site label conveys for this sample: true naive CD4+ T cells. These receptor sequences come from a man aged 18 to 35 with type 1 diabetes.

This chain links TRBV2 with TRBJ1-5, with D perhaps TRBD1 (5 bases). Germline loops: CDR1 SNHLY, CDR2 FYNNEI. The CDR3 is made up of 15 amino acids. The ends were cut back, 3 bases at V and 4 bases at J, with 13 bases in the middle. For the CDR3, the DNA is TGTGCCAGCAGTGACCCAAGGGGTAGGAATCAGCCCCAGCATTTT. Translation: CASSDPRGRNQPQHF.

This clone has only a few counts. The rearrangement joins TRBV6-6 to TRBJ2-5, with TRBD2 identical over 10 bases. V lost 7 bases and J lost 3; bases outside the gene matches: 2. The CDR3 has 13 amino acids. From germline, CDR1 is MNHNY and CDR2 SVGAGI (reference sequence). CDR3 sequence: CASNLAGEETQYF. The DNA for the CDR3 is TGTGCCAGCAACCTAGCGGGAGAAGAGACCCAGTACTTC.

This clone was counted only a few times. J is TRBJ1-1 and V is TRBV7-3; D remains unclear. Trimming cost V 2 bases and J 1 base, with 8 bases left between them. Germline V gene data show CDR1 as SGHTA and CDR2 as FQGTGA. The CDR3 length is 14 residues. The CDR3 sequence: CASSLDSGNTEAFF. In DNA, the CDR3 is TGTGCCAGCAGCTTAGATTCCGGGAACACTGAAGCTTTCTTT.

This clone occurred a few times. CDR3 amino acids: CAWKEVQEKLFF. DNA of the CDR3: TGTGCCTGGAAGGAGGTCCAAGAAAAACTGTTTTTT. The chain uses TRBV30 and TRBJ1-4; no clear D. CDR1 GTSNPN and CDR2 SVGIG come from the germline V gene (reference sequence). V lost 4 bases, J lost 8 bases, and 11 bases lay in between. This CDR3 contains 12 residues.

In this sample, this clone turned up a few times. This chain connects TRBV9 to TRBJ2-5, with TRBD1 as a possible D gene (6 bases). The CDR3 is 15 residues long. The ends were cut back, 3 bases at V and 1 base at J, with 13 bases in the middle. Germline V gives CDR1 SGDLS, CDR2 YYNGEE. The CDR3 DNA follows: TGTGCCAGCAGCGACCCTAGGACAGCCCAAGAGACCCAGTACTTC. It encodes CASSDPRTAQETQYF. Variable domain in full (rest from reference TRBV9 and TRBJ2-5): DSGVTQTPKHLITATGQRVTLRCSPRSGDLSVYWYQQSLDQGLQFLIQYYNGEERAKGNILERFSAQQFPDLHSELNLSSLELGDSALYFCASSDPRTAQETQYFGPGTRLLVL.

The chain links TRBV18 to TRBJ1-5, with 8 bases fitting TRBD1. V shed 6 bases and J 4 bases; nucleotides not matched to a gene: 5. This CDR3 is built from 14 residues. Germline CDR1 and CDR2: KGHSH and LQKENI. In nucleotides, the CDR3 is TGTGCCAGCTCCCAGGACAGGGAAAATCAGCCCCAGCATTTT. Amino acid sequence: CASSQDRENQPQHF.

The gene calls are TRBV5-1 and TRBJ2-7; maybe TRBD2 (6 bases). Per the germline V gene, CDR1 is SGHRS and CDR2 is YFSETQ. The CDR3 sequence is 14 residues long. V was pared by 1 base and J by 2 bases, with 10 bases between. The CDR3 DNA sequence: TGCGCCAGCAGCTTGTCGAGGGAGGCCTACGAGCAGTACTTC. This gives the protein CASSLSREAYEQYF.

The chain links TRBV30 to TRBJ2-1; no reliable D call. CDR3 length equals 12 residues. Trimming pared 1 base from V and 4 bases from J, leaving 5 bases between. Germline CDR1 GTSNPN, CDR2 SVGIG (reference sequence). The CDR3, as DNA: TGTGCCTGGAGTGCCGTTTACAATGAGCAGTTCTTC. Its translation is CAWSAVYNEQFF.

J is TRBJ1-1 and V is TRBV4-3, with D perhaps TRBD1 (5 bases). The CDR3 runs to 14 residues. Germline-derived CDR1 and CDR2 are LGHNA and YSLEER. Deletions cut 2 bases from V and 3 bases from J, with 10 bases between. The DNA for the CDR3 is TGCGCCAGCAGCCAATCCAGGGATCACACTGAAGCTTTCTTT. It translates to CASSQSRDHTEAFF.

V gene TRBV2 combines with J gene TRBJ2-1, with no clear D. Looked up from germline, CDR1 is SNHLY and CDR2 is FYNNEI. Trimming removed 7 bases at V and 9 bases at J, with 25 bases between. The CDR3 totals 16 residues. In nucleotides, the CDR3 is TGTGCCAGCACCGCCGGCGTACCGGGTCTTGGTGGTGAGCAGTTCTTC. It is translated as CASTAGVPGLGGEQFF.

CDR3 residues: CASSRRGQLDSPLHF. Here the CDR3 DNA reads TGTGCCAGCAGTCGACGAGGACAGCTGGATTCACCCCTCCACTTT. The chain employs TRBV7-9 and TRBJ1-6; D might be TRBD1 (6 bases). CDR1 and CDR2 (germline): SEHNR, FQNEAQ (reference sequence). The ends were cut back, 6 bases at V and 8 bases at J, with 17 bases in the middle. The CDR3 contains 15 residues.

Only a few counts were recorded for this clone. The chain combines TRBV11-2 with TRBJ2-1, with D possibly being TRBD1 (5 bases). The CDR3 extends over 12 amino acids. Germline CDR1 and CDR2: SGHAT and FQNNGV. V dropped 2 bases and J dropped 12 bases, with 11 bases sitting between them. CDR3 protein: CASSLSRRGQFF. The CDR3, as DNA: TGTGCCAGCAGCTTAAGCAGAAGGGGGCAGTTCTTC. The variable domain in full, with the rest retrieved from reference TRBV11-2 and TRBJ2-1, is EAGVAQSPRYKIIEKRQSVAFWCNPISGHATLYWYQQILGQGPKLLIQFQNNGVVDDSQLPKDRFSAERLKGVDSTLKIQPAKLEDSAVYLCASSLSRRGQFFGPGTRLTVL.

This chain uses TRBV7-2 with TRBJ2-4, with a tentative D call TRBD2 (5 bases). The CDR3 is made up of 15 amino acids. The V gene's germline CDR1 is SGHTA and CDR2 FQGNSA. The V and J ends lost 1 base and 0 bases respectively, with 7 bases between them. The CDR3 DNA sequence: TGTGCCAGCAGCTTAGGAGGGTTAGCCAAAAACATTCAGTACTTC. Translated: CASSLGGLAKNIQYF.

The rearrangement joins TRBV5-1 to TRBJ1-1; 8 bases match TRBD1. Germline V gene lookup returns CDR1 SGHRS and CDR2 YFSETQ. J lost 6 bases, V lost 4 bases, and 5 bases had no gene match. CDR3 length equals 13 residues. The CDR3 bases are TGCGCCAGCAGCCCAGGACAGGGCGCTGAAGCTTTCTTT. Protein sequence: CASSPGQGAEAFF.

In this sample, this clone turned up a few times. V is TRBV7-9 and J is TRBJ2-5, with D maybe TRBD2 (5 bases). The CDR3 loop spans 15 amino acids. Germline V gene lookup returns CDR1 SEHNR and CDR2 FQNEAQ (reference sequence). V was trimmed by 6 bases and J by 4 bases, leaving 18 bases between them. As DNA, the CDR3 is TGTGCCAGCAGACCGGACCGAGGGAAGGGAGAGACCCAGTACTTC. It is translated as CASRPDRGKGETQYF.